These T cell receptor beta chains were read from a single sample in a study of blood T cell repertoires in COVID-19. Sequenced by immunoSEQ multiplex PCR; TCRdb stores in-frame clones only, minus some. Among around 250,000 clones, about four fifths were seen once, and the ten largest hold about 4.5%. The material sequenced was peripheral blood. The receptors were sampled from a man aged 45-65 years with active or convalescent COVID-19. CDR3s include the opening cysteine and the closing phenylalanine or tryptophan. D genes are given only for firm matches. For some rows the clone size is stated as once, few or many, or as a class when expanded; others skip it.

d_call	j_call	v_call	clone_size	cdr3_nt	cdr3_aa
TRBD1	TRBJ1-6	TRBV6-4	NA	TGTGCCAGCAGTGAACCCCTCTCGGACAGGGGGCTTTGTTCACCCCTCCACTTT	CASSEPLSDRGLCSPLHF
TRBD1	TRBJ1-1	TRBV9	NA	TGTGCCAGCTCGAGGGACAGGCGGGGCACTGAAGCTTTCTTT	CASSRDRRGTEAFF
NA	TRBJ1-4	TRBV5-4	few	TGTGCCAGCAGCATGAACAGGGCGACTAATGAAAAACTGTTTTTT	CASSMNRATNEKLFF
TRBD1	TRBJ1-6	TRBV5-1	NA	TGCGCCAGCAGCCCATGGGACAGGCCAAATAATTCACCCCTCCACTTT	CASSPWDRPNNSPLHF
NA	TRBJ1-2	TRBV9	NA	TGTGCCAGCAGCGTAACCCCGGGAGGGGCAGGAGTAACCCATGGCTACACCTTC	CASSVTPGGAGVTHGYTF
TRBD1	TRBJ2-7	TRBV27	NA	TGTGCCAGCAGCACGGGACAGAGCTACGAGCAGTACTTC	CASSTGQSYEQYF
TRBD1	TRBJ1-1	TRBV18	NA	TGTGCCAGCTCACTCACCGGGACAGGGGTGAACACTGAAGCTTTCTTT	CASSLTGTGVNTEAFF
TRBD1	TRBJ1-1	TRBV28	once	TGTGCCAGCAGACGGACAGGGCTTGGCACTGAAGCTTTCTTT	CASRRTGLGTEAFF
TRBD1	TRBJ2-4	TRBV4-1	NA	TGCGCCAGCAGCCATCTCCCAGGACAGGGGGACATTCAGTACTTC	CASSHLPGQGDIQYF
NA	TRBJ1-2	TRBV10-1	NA	TGCGCCAGCAGGGCACCTAAGGGGCAGCGCGACTATGGCTACACCTTC	CASRAPKGQRDYGYTF
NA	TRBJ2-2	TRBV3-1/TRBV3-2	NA	TGTGCCAGCAGCCGACCTCAGGGGAACACCGGGGAGCTGTTTTTT	CASSRPQGNTGELFF
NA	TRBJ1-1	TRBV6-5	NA	TGTGCCAGCACCATGGACAGAAAGAACACTGAAGCTTTCTTT	CASTMDRKNTEAFF
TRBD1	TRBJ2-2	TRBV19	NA	TGTGCCAGTAGTATAGGGGGACAGGGGAGTACCGGGGAGCTGTTTTTT	CASSIGGQGSTGELFF
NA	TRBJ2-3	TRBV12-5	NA	TGTGCTAGTGGTTTAGGGGGGGGGACAGATACGCAGTATTTT	CASGLGGGTDTQYF
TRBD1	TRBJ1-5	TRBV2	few	TGTGCCAGCAGTGGACAGGGGTTTAGCAATCAGCCCCAGCATTTT	CASSGQGFSNQPQHF
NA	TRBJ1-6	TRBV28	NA	TGTGCCAGCAGTTTTCAGGGGACGAATTCACCCCTCCACTTT	CASSFQGTNSPLHF
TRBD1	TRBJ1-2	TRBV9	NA	TGTGCCAGCAGTGACAGGGGGCGTTACGGCTACACCTTC	CASSDRGRYGYTF
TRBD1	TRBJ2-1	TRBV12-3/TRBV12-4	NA	TGTGCCAGCAGTGTGACAGGGATCGATGAGCAGTTCTTC	CASSVTGIDEQFF
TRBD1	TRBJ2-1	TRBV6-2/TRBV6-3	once	TGTGCCAGCAGTACCGGGACAGGGAATGAGCAGTTCTTC	CASSTGTGNEQFF
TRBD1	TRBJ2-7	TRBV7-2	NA	TGTGCCAGCAGCGATAGACAGGGCTACGAGCAGTACTTC	CASSDRQGYEQYF
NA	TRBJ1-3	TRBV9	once	TGTGCCAGCAGCGACAGGGTTTCAGGTGGAAACACCATATATTTT	CASSDRVSGGNTIYF
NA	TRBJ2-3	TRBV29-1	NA	TGCAGCGTTGAAGAAACAGGGGATACGCAGTATTTT	CSVEETGDTQYF
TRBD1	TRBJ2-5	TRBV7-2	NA	TGTGCCAGCAAGATCGACAGGGCACAAGAGACCCAGTACTTC	CASKIDRAQETQYF
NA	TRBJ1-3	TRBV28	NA	TGTGCCAGCAGTTTGGGGGGAACTGGAAACACCATATATTTT	CASSLGGTGNTIYF
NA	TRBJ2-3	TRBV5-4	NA	TGTGCCAGCAGCCTACCCCAAGAAGATACGCAGTATTTT	CASSLPQEDTQYF
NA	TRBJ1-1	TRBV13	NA	TGTGCCAGCAGCCCCCGACGGGGGGGAATGAACACTGAAGCTTTCTTT	CASSPRRGGMNTEAFF